These 4 T cell receptor beta chains share one sample of origin, sequenced in a study of cytomegalovirus exposure and HLA in healthy donors. PCR amplification relied on 60 Vbeta primers (plus 13 Jbeta primers). TCRdb's table, derived via immunoSEQ multiplex PCR, lists solely in-frame clones and lacks some. This sample has 100,000 to 120,000 clones, with roughly 79% found just once. Material: PBMCs. The source of these receptors is a male donor in good health and CMV-seronegative.

This chain joins TRBV9 and TRBJ2-7; TRBD2 might be the D (6 bases). V lost 4 bases and J 2 bases, leaving 16 bases between the germline ends. Germline loops: CDR1 SGDLS, CDR2 YYNGEE. This CDR3 comprises 15 residues. CDR3 DNA: TGTGCCAGCAGCCCCCCCAGCGGGCTTCCCTACGAGCAGTACTTC. This encodes CASSPPSGLPYEQYF.

The table lists this clone with a few counts. The rearrangement uses TRBV6-1 and TRBJ1-4; TRBD1 matches 7 bases. With 2 bases clipped from V and 0 bases from J, the junction kept 3 bases outside the gene matches. The CDR3 loop spans 16 amino acids. Germline V gene data show CDR1 as MNHNS and CDR2 as SASEGT. CDR3 coding DNA: TGTGCCAGCAGTGAAAGGGACAGAGCAACTAATGAAAAACTGTTTTTT. Translating gives CASSERDRATNEKLFF.

The rearrangement links TRBV5-4 to TRBJ2-1; TRBD2 agrees at 9 bases. CDR1 is SGHNT, CDR2 YYREEE, per germline (reference sequence). CDR3 length: 14 residues. J lost 14 bases, V lost 2 bases, and 11 bases had no gene match. The CDR3 DNA follows: TGTGCCAGCAGCTTCCCCGGGACTAGCATTAAGGAGTTCTTC. Its protein is CASSFPGTSIKEFF.

This clone was found a few times. The rearrangement joins TRBV9 to TRBJ2-7; a possible D gene is TRBD1 (5 bases). The CDR3 loop spans 13 amino acids. The ends were cut back, 0 bases at V and 5 bases at J, with 9 bases in the middle. Germline assignment: CDR1 SGDLS and CDR2 YYNGEE. The DNA of the CDR3 is TGTGCCAGCAGCGTAGAAGGGGAAAACGAGCAGTACTTC. Residues: CASSVEGENEQYF.